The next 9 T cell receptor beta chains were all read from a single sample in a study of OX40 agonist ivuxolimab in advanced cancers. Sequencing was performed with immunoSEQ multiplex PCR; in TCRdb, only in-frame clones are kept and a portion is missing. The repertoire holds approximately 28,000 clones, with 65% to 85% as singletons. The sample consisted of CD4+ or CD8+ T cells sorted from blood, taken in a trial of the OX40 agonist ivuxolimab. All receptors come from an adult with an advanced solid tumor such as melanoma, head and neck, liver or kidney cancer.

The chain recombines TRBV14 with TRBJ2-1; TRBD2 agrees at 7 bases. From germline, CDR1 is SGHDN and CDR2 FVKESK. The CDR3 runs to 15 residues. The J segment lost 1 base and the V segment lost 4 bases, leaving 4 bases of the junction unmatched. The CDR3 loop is CASSLLAASYNEQFF. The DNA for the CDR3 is TGTGCCAGCAGCCTCCTAGCGGCTTCCTACAATGAGCAGTTCTTC.

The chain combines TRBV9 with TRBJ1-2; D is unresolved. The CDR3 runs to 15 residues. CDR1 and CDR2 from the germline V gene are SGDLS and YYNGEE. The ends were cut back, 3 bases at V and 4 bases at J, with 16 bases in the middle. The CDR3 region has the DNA TGTGCCAGCAGCGGTGATCTGAGTGGTGGCTATGGCTACACCTTC. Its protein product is CASSGDLSGGYGYTF.

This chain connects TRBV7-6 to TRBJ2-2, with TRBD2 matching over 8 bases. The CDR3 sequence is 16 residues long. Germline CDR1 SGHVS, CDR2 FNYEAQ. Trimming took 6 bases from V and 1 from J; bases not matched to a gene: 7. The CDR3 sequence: CASRTGGEMNTGELFF. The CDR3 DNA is TGTGCCAGCAGAACCGGGGGGGAGATGAACACCGGGGAGCTGTTTTTT. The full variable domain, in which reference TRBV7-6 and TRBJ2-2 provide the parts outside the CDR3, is GAGVSQSPRYKVTKRGQDVALRCDPISGHVSLYWYRQALGQGPEFLTYFNYEAQQDKSGLPNDRFSAERPEGSISTLTIQRTEQRDSAMYRCASRTGGEMNTGELFFGEGSRLTVL.

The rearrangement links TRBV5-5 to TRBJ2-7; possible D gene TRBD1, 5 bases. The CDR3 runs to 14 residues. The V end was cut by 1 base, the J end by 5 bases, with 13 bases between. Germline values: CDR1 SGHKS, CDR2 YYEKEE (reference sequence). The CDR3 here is CASSLSQGSHEQYF. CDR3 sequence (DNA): TGTGCCAGCAGCTTGTCGCAGGGTAGCCACGAGCAGTACTTC. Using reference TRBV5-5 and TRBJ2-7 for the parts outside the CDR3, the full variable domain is DAGVTQSPTHLIKTRGQQVTLRCSPISGHKSVSWYQQVLGQGPQFIFQYYEKEERGRGNFPDRFSARQFPNYSSELNVNALLLGDSALYLCASSLSQGSHEQYFGPGTRLTVT.

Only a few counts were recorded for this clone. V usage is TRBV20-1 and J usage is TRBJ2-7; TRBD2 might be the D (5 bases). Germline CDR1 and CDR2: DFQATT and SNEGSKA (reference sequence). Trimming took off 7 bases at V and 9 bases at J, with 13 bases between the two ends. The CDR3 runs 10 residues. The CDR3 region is CSGSDTGQYF. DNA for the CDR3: TGCAGTGGTAGCGACACGGGGCAGTACTTC.

CDR3 protein: CASSNRQGALGEAFF. CDR3 DNA sequence: TGTGCCAGCAGTAACAGACAGGGGGCTCTCGGTGAAGCTTTCTTT. This chain uses TRBV5-4 with TRBJ1-1; 10 bases align to TRBD1. In germline, CDR1 is SGHNT, CDR2 YYREEE (reference sequence). This CDR3 region has 15 residues. V was pared by 5 bases and J by 7 bases, with 11 bases of the junction left unmatched.

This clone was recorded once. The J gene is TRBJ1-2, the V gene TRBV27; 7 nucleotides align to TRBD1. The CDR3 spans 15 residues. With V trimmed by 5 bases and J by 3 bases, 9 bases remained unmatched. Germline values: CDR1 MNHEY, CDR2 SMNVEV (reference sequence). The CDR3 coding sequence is TGTGCCAGCAGTGGGGACAGTGGAATACACTATGGCTACACCTTC. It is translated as CASSGDSGIHYGYTF.

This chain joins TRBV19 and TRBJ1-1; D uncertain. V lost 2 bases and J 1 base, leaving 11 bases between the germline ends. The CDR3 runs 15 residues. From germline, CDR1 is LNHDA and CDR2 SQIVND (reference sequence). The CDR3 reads CASSIRDAGNTEAFF. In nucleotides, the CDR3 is TGTGCCAGTAGTATAAGGGATGCGGGGAACACTGAAGCTTTCTTT.

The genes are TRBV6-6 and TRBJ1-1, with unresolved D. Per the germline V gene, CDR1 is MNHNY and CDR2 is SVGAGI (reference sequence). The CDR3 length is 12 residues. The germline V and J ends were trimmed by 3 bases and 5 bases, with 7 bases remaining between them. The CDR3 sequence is CASSYVRTEAFF. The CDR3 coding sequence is TGTGCCAGCAGTTATGTTCGAACTGAAGCTTTCTTT.